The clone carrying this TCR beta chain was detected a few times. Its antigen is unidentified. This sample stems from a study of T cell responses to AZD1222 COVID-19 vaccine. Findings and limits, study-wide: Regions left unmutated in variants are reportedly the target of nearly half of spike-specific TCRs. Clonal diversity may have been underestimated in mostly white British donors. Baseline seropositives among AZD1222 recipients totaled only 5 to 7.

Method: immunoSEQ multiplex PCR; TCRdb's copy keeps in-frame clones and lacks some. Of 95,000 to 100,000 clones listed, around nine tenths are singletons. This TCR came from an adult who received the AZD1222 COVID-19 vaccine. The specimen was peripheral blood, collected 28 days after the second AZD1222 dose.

CDR3 nucleotide sequence: TGTGCCAGCAGTTGGGCAGCTTCCTACGAGCAGTACTTC. It encodes CASSWAASYEQYF. The rearrangement uses TRBV28 and TRBJ2-7; D unclear. The V gene lost 4 bases and the J gene lost 1 base, with 8 bases spanning the gap. Germline assignment: CDR1 MDHEN and CDR2 SYDVKM. The CDR3 totals 13 residues.